Each of the 7 T cell receptor beta chains below was sequenced from the same sample in a study of prognosis after radiotherapy for stage I lung cancer. Using two-round multiplex PCR, the authors amplified TCR beta CDR3 from genomic DNA. First-round PCR used primers specific to each TRBV and TRBJ gene. TCRdb independently ran MiXCR on the multiplex PCR reads; one entry per CDR3 protein. The table lists 13,000 to 15,000 distinct CDR3 sequences, 56% of them singletons. Material: PBMCs, obtained before or after stereotactic body radiation therapy (not recorded which). All receptors derive from a donor aged 50 or older with non-small cell lung cancer.

This clonotype appeared once. One end of the junction fails to match germline, which may point to a read error. CDR3 in DNA: TGCGCCAGCAGCCGGGATCCGCAGGCCGGGGAGCTGCTTTTT. Translation: CASSRDPQAGELLF. The rearrangement uses TRBV11-1 and TRBJ2-2, with D perhaps matching TRBD2 (5 bases). CDR1 and CDR2 (germline): SGHAT, FQDESV (reference sequence). The CDR3 loop spans 14 amino acids.

The DNA for the CDR3 is TGTGCCTGGAGGGGACAATCAAATAATTCACCCCTCCACTTT. It encodes CAWRGQSNNSPLHF. The rearrangement links TRBV30 to TRBJ1-6, with D tentatively TRBD1 (6 bases). Trimming pared 3 bases from V and 5 bases from J, leaving 11 bases between. The CDR3 has 14 residues. Looked up from germline, CDR1 is GTSNPN and CDR2 is SVGIG (reference sequence).

A note on this clonotype: This likely reflects a read error, since a far larger clone is one base away. This chain connects TRBV7-9 to TRBJ2-5, with a possible D match to TRBD1 (6 bases). The CDR3 extends over 14 amino acids. Trimming pared 7 bases from V and 2 bases from J, leaving 14 bases between. Germline CDR1 SEHNR, CDR2 FQNEAQ (reference sequence). The CDR3 spells CASIPGTHQETQYF. As DNA, the CDR3 is TGTGCCAGCATCCCCGGGACACATCAAGAGACCCAGTACTTC.

V usage is TRBV6-1 and J usage is TRBJ2-7; TRBD2 agrees at 7 bases. From germline, CDR1 is MNHNS and CDR2 SASEGT. The V gene end was trimmed by 7 bases and the J gene end by 1 base; junction bases not matched to a gene: 7. The CDR3 covers 14 residues. In DNA, the CDR3 is TGTGCCAGCAATCGGGAGGATTTTTCCTACGAGCAGTACTTC. Its translation is CASNREDFSYEQYF.

To note about this clonotype: Sequence at one end of the junction differs from germline and may be a read error. The gene calls are TRBV11-2 and TRBJ2-7, with D uncertain. The CDR3 spans 11 residues. CDR1 is SGHAT, CDR2 FQNNGV, per germline. CDR3 region: CASSLDYEQYF. Written as DNA, the CDR3 is TGTGCCAGCAGCCTAGACTACGAGCAGTACTTC.

The chain carries TRBV6-5 and TRBJ1-3; no clear D gene. The CDR3 length is 16 residues. The V gene lost 3 bases and the J gene lost 0 bases, with 12 bases spanning the gap. Germline V gene lookup returns CDR1 MNHEY and CDR2 SVGAGI. CDR3 region: CASSYNIPGSGNTIYF. The CDR3 nucleotides are TGTGCCAGCAGTTATAACATCCCCGGCTCTGGAAACACCATATATTTT.

Comments on this clonotype: At one end, the junction sequence differs from germline, possibly due to a read error. The chain joins TRBV24-1 to TRBJ1-2; 7 bases agree with TRBD1. The CDR3 is 13 amino acids. Germline lookup yields CDR1 KGHDR and CDR2 SFDVKD. The CDR3 loop is CATNDLGGYGYTF. CDR3 bases: TGTGCCACCAATGATTTAGGGGGCTACGGCTACACCTTC.